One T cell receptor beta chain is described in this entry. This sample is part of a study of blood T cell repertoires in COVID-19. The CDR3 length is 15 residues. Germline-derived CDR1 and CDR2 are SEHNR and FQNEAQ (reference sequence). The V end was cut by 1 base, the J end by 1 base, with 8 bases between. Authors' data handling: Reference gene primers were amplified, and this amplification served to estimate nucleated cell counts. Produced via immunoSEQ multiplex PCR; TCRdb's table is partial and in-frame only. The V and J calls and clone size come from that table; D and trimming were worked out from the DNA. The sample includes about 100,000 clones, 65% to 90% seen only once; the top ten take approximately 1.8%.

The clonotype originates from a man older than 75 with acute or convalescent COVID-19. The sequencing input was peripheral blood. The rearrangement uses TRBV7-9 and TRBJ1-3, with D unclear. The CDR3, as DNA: TGTGCCAGCAGCTTAGTCCCCAGGTCTGGAAACACCATATATTTT. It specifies CASSLVPRSGNTIYF.